The present T cell receptor beta chain was sequenced within a study of neurological immune-mediated disorders. General observations from the study: Across subjects, expanded clones had no CDR3 amino acid sequences in common, pointing to private repertoires in all groups.

Individuals who volunteered at a blood bank located in Maryland, USA, made up the group of healthy controls. The sorted libraries were prepared using roughly 970,000 CD4+ or CD8+ T cells that had themselves been sorted. In this sample, this clonotype turned up many times. The antigen is undetermined. The cDNA was generated by 5'RACE with 10-nucleotide random UMIs. TCRdb used MiXCR to reprocess the 5' RACE reads, holding one entry per CDR3 protein. The sample lists 16,000 or so distinct CDR3 sequences, 8.5% to 10% occurring once. V lost 0 bases and J 3 bases, leaving 9 bases between the germline ends. CDR1 and CDR2 from the germline V gene are DFQATT and SNEGSKA (reference sequence). CDR3 length equals 14 residues.

Sequenced input: CD8+ T cells from blood. The chain couples TRBV20-1 to TRBJ2-1; no firm D call. The source of this sequence is a man between 50 and 59 years old in good health. CDR3 protein: CSARDRPDYNEQFF. The CDR3 DNA reads as TGCAGTGCTAGAGATCGTCCAGACTACAATGAGCAGTTCTTC.